This T cell receptor beta chain was captured in a study of CD8 T cells in ankylosing spondylitis. Study-wide results and limits: Matched ankylosing spondylitis synovial fluid reportedly contained a significantly enriched population of disease-linked clones. Roughly eight highly homologous variants made up a TCR beta motif that seemed to typify ankylosing spondylitis blood.

About this clonotype itself: Its target is not known.

Germline loops: CDR1 MNHNS, CDR2 SASEGT. The CDR3 is 13 residues long. V lost 6 bases and J lost 1, with 9 bases in between. Quantitative 5'-RACE was performed with molecular barcodes, and it yielded the TCR beta libraries. TCRdb processed the 5' RACE reads anew with MiXCR; each CDR3 protein has one entry. The sample includes about 150,000 distinct CDR3 sequences, about a third of them seen just once. This TCR was sampled from a male donor with ankylosing spondylitis. V usage is TRBV6-1 and J usage is TRBJ1-1, with a possible D match to TRBD1 (5 bases). Sequenced sample: synovial fluid, either unsorted or a sorted T cell fraction (not recorded which). In DNA, the CDR3 is TGTGCCAGCAGGCAGGGCCCGAACACTGAAGCTTTCTTT. Residues: CASRQGPNTEAFF.